The text below deals with one TCR beta chain. Its antigen is unknown. The sample holds no much larger clone one base away, and base qualities are not on file. The sample belongs to a study of Ad26.COV2.S vaccination and SARS-CoV-2 variants (dated by TCRdb to about 2021). About the study as a whole: Vaccine-arm donors came from COV1001, a multicentre, randomized, double-blind, placebo-controlled phase I-IIa trial of Ad26.COV2.S in healthy adults. The TCR-sequenced set comprised about 32 samples: 19 Ad26.COV2.S vaccine recipients, 5 placebo recipients and 8 SARS-CoV-2 convalescent individuals. Trial participants were randomized into five groups of five: low-dose or high-dose Ad26.COV2.S given once or twice, or placebo on both occasions. Dosing of Ad26.COV2.S was intramuscular, at either 5x10^10 or 1x10^11 viral particles, delivered as one shot or as two shots spaced 56 days apart. Throughout the experiments and outcome assessment, investigators stayed blinded to trial group allocation. TCRbeta repertoire sequencing was used to assess the specificity and breadth of SARS-CoV-2-reactive T cell receptors after Ad26.COV2.S vaccination.

What this sample's treatment or condition label stands for: some 19 received Ad26.COV2.S at low or high dose, single or two shots; about five received placebo; per-sample allocation not given. Repertoires of vaccine and placebo recipients were sequenced from samples collected on day 63 after the first injection. In Cohort 1b, some 25 adults aged 18-55 years were enrolled at a single site in Boston, USA, between 29 July and 7 August 2020. Ad26.COV2.S consisted of a replication-incompetent adenovirus type 26 vector by which a prefusion-stabilized SARS-CoV-2 spike protein from the original Wuhan strain was expressed. The CDR3 sequence holds 16 residues, the cysteine and phenylalanine included. Just the 48-base CDR3 DNA is kept, in frame starting at base 1. CDR1 SGHVS and CDR2 FNYEAQ are derived from the germline V gene. V is shortened by 5 bases, J by 1 base, and the region joining them spans 15 bases.

TCRbeta CDR3 regions were sequenced with the immunoSEQ Assay. After extraction, genomic DNA underwent amplification by bias-controlled multiplex PCR, followed by high-throughput sequencing. Turning to the authors' computational methods: To quantify the absolute abundance of every unique TCRbeta CDR3 region, sequences were collapsed and filtered. Usable DNA was measured by amplifying reference genes present in all nucleated cells, and TCRbeta template counts were normalized to that usable DNA to estimate T cell fraction. Repertoire TCRs were annotated as SARS-CoV-2-specific by exact matching of V gene, CDR3 amino acid sequence and J gene to a known reactive TCR set. The reference SARS-CoV-2 TCR set came from MIRA and was filtered for enrichment in COVID-19-positive ImmuneCODE repertoires, removing public or cross-reactive TCRs. Based on the MIRA antigens, annotated TCRs were further analysed at the level of specific ORF or position within ORF. Breadth was defined as the number of annotated unique rearrangements divided by the total number of unique productive rearrangements, and depth was defined as the summed frequency of the annotated unique rearrangements. Two-sided Wilcoxon rank-sum tests were applied when comparing TCR breadth between groups. Drawn from immuneACCESS, this table holds only the in-frame rearrangements with V and J called that TCRdb kept. Clones are partly lost; checked studies trace under half to an unresolved V gene and leave the rest unexplained. V and J calls and clone size are those listed in that table; D and trimming were worked out from the DNA. The table for this sample lists some 240,000 clones; roughly 89% of them were counted only once. The biggest ten clones account for approximately 3% of the sample.

Study-wide conclusions, independent of this receptor: After vaccination, substantial breadth of spike-specific CD8+ and CD4+ T cell responses was reported. Comparable non-spike TCR breadth was observed between vaccine and placebo recipients, consistent with only spike being contained in the vaccine. The study was not powered for comparison of responses between vaccine doses or regimens. Compared with placebo recipients, Ad26.COV2.S recipients showed higher spike-specific TCR breadth (P = 0.0014). The authors noted that total T cell responses may have been underestimated by the TCR breadth and depth analyses.

The sequencing used peripheral blood, collected in a trial of Ad26.COV2.S vaccine versus placebo. The rearrangement joined TRBV7-6 to TRBJ1-3; too little of a D gene remains to name it. The source is a person between 18 and 65 years old who received the Ad26.COV2.S COVID-19 vaccine or a placebo. The CDR3 protein is CASSPGPGYSGNTIYF. The DNA is as follows: TGTGCCAGCAGCCCAGGCCCGGGGTATTCTGGAAACACCATATATTTT.